This T cell receptor (beta chain) was retrieved from a study of cytomegalovirus exposure and HLA in healthy donors. Findings and limits, study-wide: Reports indicated that the classifier achieved high specificity and sensitivity in diagnosing cytomegalovirus status.

This clone showed up just once. Its antigen is undetermined. Sequencing used immunoSEQ multiplex PCR; TCRdb keeps in-frame clones, though not all of them. The sample contains 65,000 or so clones, just under 95% of which appear only once. This CDR3 spans 11 amino acids. V dropped 8 bases and J dropped 4 bases, with 8 bases sitting between them. Germline V gene data show CDR1 as SEHNR and CDR2 as FQNEAQ (reference sequence). The chain is built from TRBV7-9 and TRBJ1-1; no definite D call. The sequencing sample was made of PBMCs. This receptor was obtained from a man in his late teens or twenties in good health and CMV-seropositive. CDR3 in amino acids: CASAGSTEAFF. The CDR3 DNA is TGTGCCAGCGCGGGGAGCACTGAAGCTTTCTTT.